This T cell receptor (beta chain) was sequenced for a study of blood T cell repertoires in COVID-19. The table came from immunoSEQ multiplex PCR; TCRdb's copy has only in-frame clones and leaves some out. The data contain some 200,000 clones, roughly four fifths of them singletons. This clone was counted a few times. The junction does not match germline at one end; this may be a read error. The sequenced material came from peripheral blood. This sequence was found in a human donor with acute or convalescent COVID-19. The donor label of this sample is uncertain.

The CDR3 is CASSISGTLSRNTIYF. CDR3 nucleotide sequence: TGTGCCAGTAGTATTAGCGGTACTCTCTCTCGAAACACCATATATTTT. The chain recombines TRBV19 with TRBJ1-3, with D unresolved. Germline V gives CDR1 LNHDA, CDR2 SQIVND (reference sequence). This CDR3 spans 16 amino acids.